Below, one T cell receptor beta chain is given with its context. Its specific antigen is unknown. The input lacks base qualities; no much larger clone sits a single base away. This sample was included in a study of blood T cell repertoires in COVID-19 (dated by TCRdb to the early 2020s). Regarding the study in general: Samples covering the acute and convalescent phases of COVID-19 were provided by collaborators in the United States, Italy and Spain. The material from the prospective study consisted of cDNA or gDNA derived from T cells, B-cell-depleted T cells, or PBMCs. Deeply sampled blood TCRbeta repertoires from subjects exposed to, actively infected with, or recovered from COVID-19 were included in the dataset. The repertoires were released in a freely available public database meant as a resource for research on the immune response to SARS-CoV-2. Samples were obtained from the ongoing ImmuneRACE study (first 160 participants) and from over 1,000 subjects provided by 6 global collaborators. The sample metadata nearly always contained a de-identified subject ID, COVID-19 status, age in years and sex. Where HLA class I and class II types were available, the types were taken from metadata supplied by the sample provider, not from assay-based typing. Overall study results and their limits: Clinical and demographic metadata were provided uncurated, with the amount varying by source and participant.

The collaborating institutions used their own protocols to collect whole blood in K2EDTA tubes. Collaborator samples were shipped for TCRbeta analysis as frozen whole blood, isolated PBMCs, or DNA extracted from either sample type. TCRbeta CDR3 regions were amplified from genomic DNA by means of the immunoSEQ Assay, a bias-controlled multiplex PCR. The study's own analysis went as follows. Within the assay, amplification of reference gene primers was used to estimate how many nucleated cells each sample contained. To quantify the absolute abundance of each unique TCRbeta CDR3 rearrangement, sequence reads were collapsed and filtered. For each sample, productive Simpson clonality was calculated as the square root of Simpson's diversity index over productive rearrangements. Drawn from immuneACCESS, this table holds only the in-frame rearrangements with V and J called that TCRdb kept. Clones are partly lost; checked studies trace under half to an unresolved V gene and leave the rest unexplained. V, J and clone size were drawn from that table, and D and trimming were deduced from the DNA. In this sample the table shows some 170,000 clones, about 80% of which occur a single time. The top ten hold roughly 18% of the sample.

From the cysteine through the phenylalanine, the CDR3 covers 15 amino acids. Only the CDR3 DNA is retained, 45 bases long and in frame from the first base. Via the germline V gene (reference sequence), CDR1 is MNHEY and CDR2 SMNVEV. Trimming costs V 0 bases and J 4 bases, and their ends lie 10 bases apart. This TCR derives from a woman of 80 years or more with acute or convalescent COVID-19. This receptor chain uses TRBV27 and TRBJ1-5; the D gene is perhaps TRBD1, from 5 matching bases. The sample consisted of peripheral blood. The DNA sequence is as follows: TGTGCCAGCAGTTTATCTGGGGGGGAGAATCAGCCCCAGCATTTT. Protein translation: CASSLSGGENQPQHF.